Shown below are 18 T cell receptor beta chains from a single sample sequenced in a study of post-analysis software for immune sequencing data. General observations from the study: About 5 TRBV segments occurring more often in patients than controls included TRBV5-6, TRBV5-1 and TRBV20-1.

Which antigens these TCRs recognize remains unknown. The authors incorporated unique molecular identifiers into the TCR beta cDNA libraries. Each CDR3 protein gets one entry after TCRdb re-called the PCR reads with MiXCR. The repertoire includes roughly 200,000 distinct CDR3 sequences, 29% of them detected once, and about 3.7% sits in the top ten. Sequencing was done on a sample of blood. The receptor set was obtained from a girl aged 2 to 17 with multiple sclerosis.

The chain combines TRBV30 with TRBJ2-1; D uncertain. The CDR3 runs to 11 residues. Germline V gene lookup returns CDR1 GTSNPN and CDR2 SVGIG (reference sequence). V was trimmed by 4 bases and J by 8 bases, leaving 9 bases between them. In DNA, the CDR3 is TGTGCCTGGACCACGGGCGATGAGCAGTTCTTC. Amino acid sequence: CAWTTGDEQFF.

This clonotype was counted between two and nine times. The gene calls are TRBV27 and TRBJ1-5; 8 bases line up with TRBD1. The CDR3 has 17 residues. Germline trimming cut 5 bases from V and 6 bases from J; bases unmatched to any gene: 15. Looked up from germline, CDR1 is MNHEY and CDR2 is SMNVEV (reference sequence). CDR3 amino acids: CASSQKGQGSVRQPQHF. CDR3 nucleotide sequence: TGTGCCAGCAGTCAAAAAGGACAGGGTAGCGTTCGTCAGCCCCAGCATTTT.

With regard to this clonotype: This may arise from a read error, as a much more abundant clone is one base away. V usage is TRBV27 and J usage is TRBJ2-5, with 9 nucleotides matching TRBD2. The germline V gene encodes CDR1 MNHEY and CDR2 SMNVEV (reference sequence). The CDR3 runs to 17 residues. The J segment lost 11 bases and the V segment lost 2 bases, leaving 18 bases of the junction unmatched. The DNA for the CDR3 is TGTGCCAGCAGTTTACCCTCTCCTAGCGGGGAGGAGAATGAGCAGTACTTC. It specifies CASSLPSPSGEENEQYF.

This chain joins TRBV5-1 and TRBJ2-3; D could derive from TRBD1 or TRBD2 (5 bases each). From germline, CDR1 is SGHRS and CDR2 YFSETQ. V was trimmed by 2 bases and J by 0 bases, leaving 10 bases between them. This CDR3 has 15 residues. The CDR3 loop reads CASSFRWGSTDTQYF. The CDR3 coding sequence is TGCGCCAGCAGCTTTCGATGGGGGAGCACAGATACGCAGTATTTT.

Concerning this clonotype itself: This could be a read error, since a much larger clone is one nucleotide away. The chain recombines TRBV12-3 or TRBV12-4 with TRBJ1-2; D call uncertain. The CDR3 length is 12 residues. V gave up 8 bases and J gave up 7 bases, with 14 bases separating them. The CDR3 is CASSRLTSGYTF. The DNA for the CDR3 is TGTGCCAGCTCGCGCCTTACTTCTGGCTACACCTTC.

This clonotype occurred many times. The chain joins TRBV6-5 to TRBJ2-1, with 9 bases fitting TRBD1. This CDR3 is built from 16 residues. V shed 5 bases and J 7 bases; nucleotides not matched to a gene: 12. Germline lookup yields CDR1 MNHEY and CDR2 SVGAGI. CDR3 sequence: CASSSAGTGLINEQFF. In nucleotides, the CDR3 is TGTGCCAGCAGTAGCGCCGGGACAGGGCTCATAAATGAGCAGTTCTTC.

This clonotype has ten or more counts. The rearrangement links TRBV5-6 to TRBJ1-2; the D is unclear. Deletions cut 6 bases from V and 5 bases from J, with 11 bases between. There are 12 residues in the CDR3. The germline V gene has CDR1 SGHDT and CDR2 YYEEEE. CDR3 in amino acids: CASKALGYGYTF. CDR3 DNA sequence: TGTGCCAGCAAGGCCTTAGGGTATGGCTACACCTTC.

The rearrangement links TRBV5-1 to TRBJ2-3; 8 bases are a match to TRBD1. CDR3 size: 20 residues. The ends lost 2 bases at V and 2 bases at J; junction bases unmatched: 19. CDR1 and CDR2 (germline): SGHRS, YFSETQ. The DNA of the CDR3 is TGCGCCAGCAGCTTAAAATACTGGCGCGAAACAGGGGGAACCACAGATACGCAGTATTTT. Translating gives CASSLKYWRETGGTTDTQYF.

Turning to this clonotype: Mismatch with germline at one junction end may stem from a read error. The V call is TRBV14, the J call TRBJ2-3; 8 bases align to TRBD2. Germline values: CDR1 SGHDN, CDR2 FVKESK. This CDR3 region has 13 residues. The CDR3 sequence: CVSSPGTRGTQYF. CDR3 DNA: TGTGTCAGCAGCCCCGGGACTAGGGGTACGCAGTATTTT. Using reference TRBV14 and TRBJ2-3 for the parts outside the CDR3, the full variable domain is EAGVTQFPSHSVIEKGQTVTLRCDPISGHDNLYWYRRVMGKEIKFLLHFVKESKQDESGMPNNRFLAERTGGTYSTLKVQPAELEDSGVYFCVSSPGTRGTQYFGPGTRLTVL.

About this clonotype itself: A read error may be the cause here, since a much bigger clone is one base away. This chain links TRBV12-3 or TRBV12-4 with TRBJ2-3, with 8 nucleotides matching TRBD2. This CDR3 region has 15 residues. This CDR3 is CASRPNLAGADAQYF. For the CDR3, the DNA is TGTGCCAGCCGGCCCAACCTAGCGGGCGCAGATGCGCAGTATTTT.

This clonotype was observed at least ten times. CDR3 DNA sequence: TGTGCCAGCAGCCAAAGGGGGCGAGAGGAGCAGTACTTC. Protein sequence: CASSQRGREEQYF. This chain connects TRBV6-6 to TRBJ2-7; 7 bases line up with TRBD1. Germline lookup yields CDR1 MNHNY and CDR2 SVGAGI (reference sequence). The CDR3 runs 13 residues. J was trimmed by 7 bases and V by 6 bases; bases with no gene match: 9.

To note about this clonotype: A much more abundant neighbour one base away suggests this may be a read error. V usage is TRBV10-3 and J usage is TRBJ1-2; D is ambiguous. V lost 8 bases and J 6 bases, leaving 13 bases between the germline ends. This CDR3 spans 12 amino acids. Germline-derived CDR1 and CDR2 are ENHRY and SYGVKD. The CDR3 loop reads CAIGGGLDGYTF. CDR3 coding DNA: TGTGCCATCGGTGGCGGGTTAGATGGCTACACCTTC.

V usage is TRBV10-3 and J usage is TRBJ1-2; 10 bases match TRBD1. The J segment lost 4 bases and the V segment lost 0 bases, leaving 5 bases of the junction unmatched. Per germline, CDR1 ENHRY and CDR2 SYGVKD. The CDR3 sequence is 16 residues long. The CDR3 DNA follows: TGTGCCATCAGTGAGTCCCGGGACAGGGGCTTCTATGGCTACACCTTC. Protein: CAISESRDRGFYGYTF.

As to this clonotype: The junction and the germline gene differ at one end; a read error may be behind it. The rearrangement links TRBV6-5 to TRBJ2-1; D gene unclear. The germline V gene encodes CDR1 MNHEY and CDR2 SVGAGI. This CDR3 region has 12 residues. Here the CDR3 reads CTSSKRQDEQFF. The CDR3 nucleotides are TGTACCAGCAGTAAGCGACAAGATGAGCAGTTCTTC.

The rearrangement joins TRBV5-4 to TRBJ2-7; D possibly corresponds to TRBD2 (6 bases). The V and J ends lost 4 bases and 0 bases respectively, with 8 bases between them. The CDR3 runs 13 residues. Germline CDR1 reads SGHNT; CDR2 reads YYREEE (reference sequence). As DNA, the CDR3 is TGTGCCAGCAGCGGGGAGGACTCCTACGAGCAGTACTTC. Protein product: CASSGEDSYEQYF.

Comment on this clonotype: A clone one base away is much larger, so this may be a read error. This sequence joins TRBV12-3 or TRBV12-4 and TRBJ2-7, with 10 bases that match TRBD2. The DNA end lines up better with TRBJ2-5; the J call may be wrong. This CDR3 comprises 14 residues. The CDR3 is CASRPSGSRETQYF. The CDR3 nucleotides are TGTGCCAGCAGGCCTAGCGGGAGTAGAGAGACCCAGTACTTC.

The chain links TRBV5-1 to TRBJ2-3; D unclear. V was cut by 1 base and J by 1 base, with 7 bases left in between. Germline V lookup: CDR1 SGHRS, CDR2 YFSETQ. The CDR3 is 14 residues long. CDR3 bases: TGCGCCAGCAGCTTGAGTTGGGGCACAGATACGCAGTATTTT. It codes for CASSLSWGTDTQYF.

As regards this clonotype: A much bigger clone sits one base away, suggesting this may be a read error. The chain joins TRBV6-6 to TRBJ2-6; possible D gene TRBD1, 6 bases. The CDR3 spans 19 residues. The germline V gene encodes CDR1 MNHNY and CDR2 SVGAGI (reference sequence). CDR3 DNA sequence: TGTGCCAGCAGTTACTCGAAGCCAGCAGGGGCATCTGGGGCCAGCGTCCTGACTTTC. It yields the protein CASSYSKPAGASGASVLTF.